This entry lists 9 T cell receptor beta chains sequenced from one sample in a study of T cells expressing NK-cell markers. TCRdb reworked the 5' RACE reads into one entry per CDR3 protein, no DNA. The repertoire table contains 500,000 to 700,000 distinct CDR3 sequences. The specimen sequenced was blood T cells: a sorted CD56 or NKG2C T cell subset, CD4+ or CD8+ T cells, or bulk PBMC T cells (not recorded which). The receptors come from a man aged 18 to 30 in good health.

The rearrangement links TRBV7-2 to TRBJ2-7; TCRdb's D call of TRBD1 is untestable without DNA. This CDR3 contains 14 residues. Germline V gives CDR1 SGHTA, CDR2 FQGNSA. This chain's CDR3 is CASSHPGASYEQYF.

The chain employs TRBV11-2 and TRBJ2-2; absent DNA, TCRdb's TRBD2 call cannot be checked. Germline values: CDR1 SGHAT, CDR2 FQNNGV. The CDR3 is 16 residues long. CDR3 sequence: CASRNLAGGPPGELFF.

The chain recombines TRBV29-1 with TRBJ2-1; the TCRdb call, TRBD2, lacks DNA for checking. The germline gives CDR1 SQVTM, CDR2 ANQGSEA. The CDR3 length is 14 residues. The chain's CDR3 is CSVEGLAASGEQFF.

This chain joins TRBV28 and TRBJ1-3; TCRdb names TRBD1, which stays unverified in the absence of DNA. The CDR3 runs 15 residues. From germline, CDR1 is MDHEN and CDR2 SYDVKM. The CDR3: CASSLPRVEGNTIYF.

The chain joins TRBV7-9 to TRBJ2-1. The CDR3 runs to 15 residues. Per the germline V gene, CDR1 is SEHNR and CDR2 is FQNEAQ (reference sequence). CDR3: CASSLLGLSYNEQFF.

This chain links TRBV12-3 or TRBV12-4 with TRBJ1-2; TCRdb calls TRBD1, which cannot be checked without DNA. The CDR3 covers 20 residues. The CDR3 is CASSPKLTLDRGWEVYGYTF.

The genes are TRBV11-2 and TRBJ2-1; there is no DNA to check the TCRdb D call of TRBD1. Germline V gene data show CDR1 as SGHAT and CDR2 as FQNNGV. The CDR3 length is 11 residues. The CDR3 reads CASSLVAQQFF. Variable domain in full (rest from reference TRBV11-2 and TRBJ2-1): EAGVAQSPRYKIIEKRQSVAFWCNPISGHATLYWYQQILGQGPKLLIQFQNNGVVDDSQLPKDRFSAERLKGVDSTLKIQPAKLEDSAVYLCASSLVAQQFFGPGTRLTVL.

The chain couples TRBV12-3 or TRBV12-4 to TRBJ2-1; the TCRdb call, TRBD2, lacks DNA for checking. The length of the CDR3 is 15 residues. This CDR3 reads CATRLTSGVYNEQFF.

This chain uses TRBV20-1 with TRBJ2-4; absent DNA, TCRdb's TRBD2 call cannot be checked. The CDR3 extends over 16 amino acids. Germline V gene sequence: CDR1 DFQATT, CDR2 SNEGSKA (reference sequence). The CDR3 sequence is CSARGGLRLAKNIQYF.